This T cell receptor (beta chain) originates from a study of blood T cell repertoires in COVID-19. Per the original methods: Reference gene primer amplification gave estimated nucleated cell counts. Produced via immunoSEQ multiplex PCR; TCRdb's table is partial and in-frame only. The V and J calls and clone size were taken over from that table, and D and trimming were inferred from the DNA. The sample records more than 60,000 clones, about four fifths being singletons. This CDR3 is built from 12 residues. Losses at the gene ends were 6 bases for V and 7 bases for J; bases not matched to a gene: 2. CDR1 is SNHLY, CDR2 FYNNEI, per germline.

This TCR came from a woman older than 75 with acute or convalescent COVID-19. This chain uses TRBV2 with TRBJ1-5; 8 bases map to TRBD1. What was sequenced was peripheral blood. The CDR3 coding sequence is TGTGCCAGCAGAGGGGACAGGCAGCCCCAGCATTTT. It yields the protein CASRGDRQPQHF.